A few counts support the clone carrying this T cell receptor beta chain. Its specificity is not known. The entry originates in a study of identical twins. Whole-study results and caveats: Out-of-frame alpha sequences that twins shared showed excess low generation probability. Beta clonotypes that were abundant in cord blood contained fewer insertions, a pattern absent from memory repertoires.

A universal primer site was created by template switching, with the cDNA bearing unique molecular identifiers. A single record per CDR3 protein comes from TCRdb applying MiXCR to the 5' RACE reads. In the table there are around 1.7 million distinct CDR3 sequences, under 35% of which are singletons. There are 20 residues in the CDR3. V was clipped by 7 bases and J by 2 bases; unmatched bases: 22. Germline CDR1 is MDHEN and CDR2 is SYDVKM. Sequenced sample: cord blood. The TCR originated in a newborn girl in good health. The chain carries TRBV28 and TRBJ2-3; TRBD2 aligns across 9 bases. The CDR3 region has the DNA TGTGCCAGCACCCCGATCCGGTTAGCGGGAGTATATGGGCTCACAGATACGCAGTATTTT. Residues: CASTPIRLAGVYGLTDTQYF.